These T cell receptor beta chains were read from a single sample in a study of vaccination and CD4 T cells after COVID-19. Their recognized antigens are unknown. Each CDR3 protein gets one entry after TCRdb re-called the PCR reads with MiXCR. The table shows 12,000 or so distinct CDR3 sequences, with around three fifths occurring only once. Sequencing input: CD4+ T cells from blood, cultured in vitro. The source is a human donor who had recovered from COVID-19. The conserved cysteine and the conserved F or W are not part of the CDR3 here. The D gene is left open where the match is weak.

TRBV20-1	.	TRBJ1-6	SATEGRGTGSPLH
TRBV6-2/TRBV6-3	TRBD1	TRBJ1-4	ASSLRTGKGEKLF
TRBV11-2	.	TRBJ1-2	ASSLVRANYGYT
TRBV28	.	TRBJ1-5	ATGNTRGRNQPQH
TRBV6-1	.	TRBJ2-1	ASSRFSGYNEQF
TRBV4-1	TRBD2	TRBJ2-1	ASSLAGLAVYNEQF
TRBV7-2	.	TRBJ2-3	ASSRQTGNPDTQY
TRBV11-1	.	TRBJ1-1	ASSWNRQDTEAF
TRBV7-8	.	TRBJ2-1	ASSLGHSSNEQF
TRBV10-3	.	TRBJ1-5	AISDSGLGQPQH
TRBV6-1	TRBD1	TRBJ2-7	ASCPRWDRRRLTYEQY
TRBV27	.	TRBJ2-1	VTRTPGLRGHNEQF
TRBV20-1	TRBD2	TRBJ2-2	SASSAGGLAGAPGELF
TRBV5-5	.	TRBJ2-7	ASTPNRGRFYEQY
TRBV27	TRBD1	TRBJ1-6	ASSRTGGDSPLH
TRBV24-1	.	TRBJ2-1	ATSDGATSSYNEQF
TRBV18	.	TRBJ2-5	ASSPTTSQETQY
TRBV14	TRBD1	TRBJ2-7	ASSQEGTGGLDEQY
TRBV2	.	TRBJ1-5	ATSAGAANQPQH
TRBV20-1	TRBD2	TRBJ2-2	SARRRGSYTGELF
TRBV5-4	TRBD1	TRBJ2-1	ASSPRTGSNEQF
TRBV7-9	TRBD1	TRBJ2-7	ASSAGTGVEQY
TRBV27	.	TRBJ1-1	ASSHRENTEAF
TRBV2	.	TRBJ1-2	ASSVAGAGEGYT
TRBV24-1	.	TRBJ2-2	ATSDVGYTGELF
TRBV20-1	TRBD2	TRBJ2-7	SVAGTSMSYEQY
TRBV20-1	.	TRBJ1-2	SAGNRDGNYGYT
TRBV7-9	TRBD2	TRBJ2-1	ASSLGASGRINEQF
TRBV20-1	.	TRBJ2-7	SATAYEQY
TRBV28	TRBD1	TRBJ2-5	ASSSTGGLRETQY
TRBV24-1	TRBD2	TRBJ2-1	ATSDVGLAGGVSYNEQF
TRBV11-2	TRBD2	TRBJ2-7	ASSRPTSGRDEQY
TRBV6-5	TRBD1	TRBJ1-2	ASSSRRGQGLLAGGYT
TRBV15	TRBD1	TRBJ1-3	ATSPGTGGSGNTIY
TRBV2	TRBD1	TRBJ1-5	ASTWEQGDWAQH
TRBV20-1	.	TRBJ1-6	SARIWGDGSPLH
TRBV27	.	TRBJ2-7	ASSSIANYEQY
TRBV25-1	TRBD1	TRBJ1-1	ASSEPGQRNTEAF
TRBV20-1	.	TRBJ2-7	SAKRELGSYEQY
TRBV2	.	TRBJ2-3	ASNLQITTDTQY
TRBV7-3	.	TRBJ2-2	ASSSYQTVGGELF
TRBV6-5	.	TRBJ2-7	ASSYRRGVYEQY
TRBV6-4	.	TRBJ2-2	ASRPGPDTGELF
TRBV6-2/TRBV6-3	TRBD1	TRBJ1-2	ASREPGQEHGYT
TRBV5-5	.	TRBJ2-6	ASVLGVMAGANVLT
TRBV7-2	.	TRBJ2-1	ASSFAYLVSYNEQF
TRBV7-9	.	TRBJ1-2	ASSLADGGGRGYT
TRBV28	.	TRBJ2-7	ASSLERSYEQY
TRBV12-3/TRBV12-4	.	TRBJ2-5	ASSPMAGLETQY
TRBV2	TRBD1	TRBJ2-5	ASSVGRGQEETQY
TRBV15	.	TRBJ2-7	ATSRDWGKDSYEQY
TRBV6-4	TRBD2	TRBJ2-3	ASSPGLATDTQY